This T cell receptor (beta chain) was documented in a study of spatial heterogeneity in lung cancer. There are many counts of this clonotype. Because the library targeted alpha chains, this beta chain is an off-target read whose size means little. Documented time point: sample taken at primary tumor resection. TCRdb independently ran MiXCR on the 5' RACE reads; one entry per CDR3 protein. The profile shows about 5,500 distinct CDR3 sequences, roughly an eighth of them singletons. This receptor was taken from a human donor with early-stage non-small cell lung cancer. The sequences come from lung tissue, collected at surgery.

Here the CDR3 DNA reads TGTGCCAGCAGCTTAGATGGACTAGCGGGAGATACAGATACGCAGTATTTT. Translated, it gives CASSLDGLAGDTDTQYF. V is TRBV11-2 and J is TRBJ2-3; 13 positions match TRBD2. CDR3 length: 17 amino acids. From germline, CDR1 is SGHAT and CDR2 FQNNGV. J lost 3 bases, V lost 0 bases, and 3 bases had no gene match.